This TCR beta chain comes out of a study of beta chain features in type 1 diabetes. TCRB transcripts that were expressed got sequenced, as all of the isolated RNA had been reverse transcribed. The method was immunoSEQ multiplex PCR; TCRdb's version includes in-frame clones alone and lacks a portion of them. The sample carries about 150,000 clones, 11% recorded once. This CDR3 has 15 amino acids. Germline V lookup: CDR1 LNHNV, CDR2 YYDKDF (reference sequence). Trimming removed 0 bases at V and 4 bases at J, with 10 bases between. The source material was central memory CD4+ T cells from blood. The V call is TRBV15, the J call TRBJ1-5; D uncertain. This receptor was identified in a man aged 18 to 29 in good health. CDR3 region: CATSRDPGYNQPQHF. For the CDR3, the DNA is TGTGCCACCAGCAGAGATCCGGGGTATAATCAGCCCCAGCATTTT.